The sample holds many counts of the clone carrying this T cell receptor (beta chain). Its antigen is unidentified. The CDR3 totals 16 residues. V was clipped by 0 bases and J by 5 bases, with 14 bases between them. The germline V gene has CDR1 SGHRS and CDR2 YFSETQ. Semi-nested PCR with Nested Universal Primer A followed constant-region reverse priming of full-length variable regions. Via MiXCR, TCRdb re-called the 5' RACE reads, giving one row per CDR3 protein. The sample records about 23,000 distinct CDR3 sequences, roughly 33% being singletons. Study conclusions and caveats: In terms of TCR gene usage, tumor memory CD4+ T cells clustered together with blood and lymph node memory CD4+ cells, as well as with lymph node naive CD4+ cells. Tumor Tregs overlapped most with tumor, then blood, naive CD4+ cells.

The specimen was tumor-infiltrating naive CD4+ T cells sorted from the breast tumor. Subset given: naive CD4+ T cells, CD4+CD45RA+CD25-. The receptor comes from a female donor with breast cancer. The rearrangement uses TRBV5-1 and TRBJ2-2, with no clear D. The CDR3, as DNA: TGCGCCAGCAGCTTGGCCTCAAGTCCAAAAACCGGGGAGCTGTTTTTT. Residues: CASSLASSPKTGELFF.